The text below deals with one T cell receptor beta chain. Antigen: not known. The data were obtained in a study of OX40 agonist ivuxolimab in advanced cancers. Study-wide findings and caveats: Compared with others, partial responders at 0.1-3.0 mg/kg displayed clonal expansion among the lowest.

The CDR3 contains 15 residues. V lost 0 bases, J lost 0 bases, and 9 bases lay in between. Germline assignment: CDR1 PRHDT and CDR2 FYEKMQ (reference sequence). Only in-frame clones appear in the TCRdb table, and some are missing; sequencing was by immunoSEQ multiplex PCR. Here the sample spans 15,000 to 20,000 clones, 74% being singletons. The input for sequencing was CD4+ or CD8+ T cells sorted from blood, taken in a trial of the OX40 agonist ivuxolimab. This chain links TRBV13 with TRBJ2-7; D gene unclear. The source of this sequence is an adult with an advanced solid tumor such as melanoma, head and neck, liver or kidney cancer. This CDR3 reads CASSLGATFSYEQYF. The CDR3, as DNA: TGTGCCAGCAGCTTAGGAGCTACCTTCTCCTACGAGCAGTACTTC.